This T cell receptor beta chain was profiled in a study of radiation and T cells in renal cell carcinoma. Whole-study results and caveats: In blood, top tumor clones expanded by 2 weeks, shrinking by 4. No pretreatment tumor biopsies were available for baseline clonotypes.

Only in-frame clones appear in the TCRdb table, and some are missing; sequencing was by immunoSEQ multiplex PCR. The profile shows some 150,000 clones, about 86% of them singletons. Time point: blood 4 weeks post-SBRT, at nephrectomy. Stated treatment: 15 Gy SBRT to primary tumor, nephrectomy 4 weeks later. Nephrectomy followed 15 Gy stereotactic body radiation by 4 weeks. Of note for this clone: Antigen unknown.

After removal of 3 bases from V and 3 bases from J, the junction contained 9 bases not matched to a gene. Germline values: CDR1 MNHEY, CDR2 SMNVEV (reference sequence). The CDR3 contains 16 residues. Sequenced material: blood, taken from a patient whose treatment included radiotherapy and nephrectomy. The TCR originated in a woman aged 45-65 years with renal cell carcinoma. This chain joins TRBV27 and TRBJ1-2; TRBD1 matches 8 bases. CDR3 DNA: TGTGCCAGCAGTTTTGCGGCAGGGGGCATATACTATGGCTACACCTTC. It translates to CASSFAAGGIYYGYTF.